These 13 T cell receptor beta chains were sequenced from one sample in a study of blood T cells in healthy people across ages. For the second PCR, which ran for about 6 to 11 cycles, a sample-barcoded 5' primer and a J-beta primer mix were used. TCRdb processed the 5' RACE reads anew with MiXCR; each CDR3 protein has one entry. Altogether roughly 1,700,000 distinct CDR3 sequences are present, 28% being singletons, with the ten largest covering 7% to 9%. What was sequenced was blood. All receptors come from a woman aged 25 to 45 in good health.

A few counts support this clonotype. The J gene is TRBJ1-2, the V gene TRBV14; D is uncertain. The V end was cut by 0 bases, the J end by 4 bases, with 12 bases between. Looked up from germline, CDR1 is SGHDN and CDR2 is FVKESK. The CDR3 sequence is 15 residues long. In DNA, the CDR3 is TGTGCCAGCAGCCAAGATAGCGGCGTGCTCTATGGCTACACCTTC. Its protein product is CASSQDSGVLYGYTF. Full variable domain (missing parts from reference TRBV14 and TRBJ1-2): EAGVTQFPSHSVIEKGQTVTLRCDPISGHDNLYWYRRVMGKEIKFLLHFVKESKQDESGMPNNRFLAERTGGTYSTLKVQPAELEDSGVYFCASSQDSGVLYGYTFGSGTRLTVV.

The J gene is TRBJ2-5, the V gene TRBV20-1; D is undetermined. CDR1 DFQATT and CDR2 SNEGSKA come from the germline V gene (reference sequence). Trimming took 0 bases from V and 1 from J, leaving 6 bases between them. The CDR3 runs 13 residues. CDR3 protein: CSARDHSQETQYF. CDR3 bases: TGCAGTGCTAGAGATCACAGCCAAGAGACCCAGTACTTC.

At least ten counts were recorded for this clonotype. The V and J genes are TRBV7-2 and TRBJ2-7; a possible D gene is TRBD2 (6 bases). Germline V lookup: CDR1 SGHTA, CDR2 FQGNSA. The V gene lost 3 bases and the J gene lost 5 bases, with 11 bases spanning the gap. The CDR3 loop spans 13 amino acids. The CDR3 coding sequence is TGTGCCAGCAGCTTGTCGGGAGCAAACGAGCAGTACTTC. Its protein product is CASSLSGANEQYF.

This chain connects TRBV18 to TRBJ2-7, with TRBD1 matching 9 bases. This CDR3 region has 14 residues. The V gene's germline CDR1 is KGHSH and CDR2 LQKENI. Unmatched junction bases numbered 10, after V lost 6 bases and J lost 7 bases. The CDR3 coding sequence is TGTGCCAGCTCCCCGAGGACAGGGGTAAGTGAGCAGTACTTC. Protein sequence: CASSPRTGVSEQYF. The full variable domain, its missing parts supplied by reference TRBV18 and TRBJ2-7, is NAGVMQNPRHLVRRRGQEARLRCSPMKGHSHVYWYRQLPEEGLKFMVYLQKENIIDESGMPKERFSAEFPKEGPSILRIQQVVRGDSAAYFCASSPRTGVSEQYFGPGTRLTVT.

In this sample, this clonotype turned up a few times. One end of the junction varies from germline; a read error may be responsible. The chain joins TRBV3-1 to TRBJ2-4, with 10 bases aligning to TRBD1. Germline CDR1 is LGHDT and CDR2 is YNNKEL (reference sequence). The CDR3 is 15 residues long. This CDR3 reads CASSRQGAAKNFQYF. DNA of the CDR3: TGTGCCAGCAGCCGACAGGGGGCGGCCAAAAACTTTCAGTACTTC. Using reference TRBV3-1 and TRBJ2-4 for the parts outside the CDR3, the full variable domain is DTAVSQTPKYLVTQMGNDKSIKCEQNLGHDTMYWYKQDSKKFLKIMFSYNNKELIINETVPNRFSPKSPDKAHLNLHINSLELGDSAVYFCASSRQGAAKNFQYFGAGTRLSVL.

The chain has TRBV7-6 and TRBJ2-4; no definite D call. The tail of the sequence fits TRBJ2-7 better, so the J call may be wrong. Looked up from germline, CDR1 is SGHVS and CDR2 is FNYEAQ. The CDR3 runs to 13 residues. CDR3: CASSISWTYEQYF. In DNA form, the CDR3 reads TGTGCCAGCAGCATTTCCTGGACCTACGAGCAGTACTTC.

This clonotype has a handful of counts. J is TRBJ2-3 and V is TRBV15; D is perhaps TRBD1 or TRBD2 (7 bases each). The V gene lost 5 bases and the J gene lost 3 bases, with 15 bases spanning the gap. Germline CDR1 reads LNHNV; CDR2 reads YYDKDF (reference sequence). The CDR3 sequence is 15 residues long. CDR3 region: CATSSRQGGTDTQYF. The CDR3 DNA reads TGTGCCACCAGCTCGAGACAGGGAGGGACAGATACGCAGTATTTT.

In its sample, this clonotype was seen many times. The chain employs TRBV4-3 and TRBJ2-5; 8 positions agree with TRBD2. V lost 2 bases to trimming and J lost 5 bases; unmatched junction nucleotides: 7. The length of the CDR3 is 15 residues. Germline CDR1 is LGHNA and CDR2 is YSLEER. CDR3: CASSQTSGRGETQYF. Here the CDR3 DNA reads TGCGCCAGCAGCCAAACGAGCGGGAGAGGGGAGACCCAGTACTTC.

With respect to this clonotype: Relative to the germline gene, one junction end is altered; a read error may explain this. The chain joins TRBV3-1 to TRBJ2-5; no firm D call. Per the germline V gene, CDR1 is LGHDT and CDR2 is YNNKEL (reference sequence). There are 12 residues in the CDR3. CDR3 coding DNA: TGTGTCAGCAGCCAACCCCAAGAGACCCAGTACTTC. It codes for CVSSQPQETQYF.

This clonotype was observed a handful of times. The CDR3 here is CASSQFRALGNQPQHF. The CDR3 bases are TGCGCCAGCAGCCAGTTTCGGGCATTGGGCAATCAGCCCCAGCATTTT. V usage is TRBV4-1 and J usage is TRBJ1-5; D ambiguous. Germline V gene sequence: CDR1 MGHRA, CDR2 YSYEKL. CDR3 size: 16 residues. V was shortened by 3 bases and J by 2 bases, with 14 bases between the two germline ends.

V gene TRBV10-2 combines with J gene TRBJ2-1, with D hard to call. The tail of the sequence fits TRBJ2-7 better, so the J call may be wrong. The CDR3 extends over 13 amino acids. The germline gives CDR1 WSHSY, CDR2 SAAADI. The CDR3 spells CASGNGRYNEQYF. DNA for the CDR3: TGCGCCAGCGGGAACGGGCGCTACAATGAGCAGTACTTC.

The table lists this clonotype with many counts. The chain has TRBV4-3 and TRBJ1-6; no reliable D call. The CDR3 runs to 14 residues. The V gene lost 2 bases and the J gene lost 5 bases, with 7 bases spanning the gap. Germline V gene data show CDR1 as LGHNA and CDR2 as YSLEER. The chain's CDR3 is CASSQYGNNSPLHF. Here the CDR3 DNA reads TGCGCCAGCAGCCAATACGGCAATAATTCACCCCTCCACTTT.

This clonotype has at least ten counts. The V call is TRBV20-1, the J call TRBJ1-1, with D perhaps matching TRBD1 (5 bases). Germline V CDR1 and CDR2: DFQATT, SNEGSKA (reference sequence). V lost 1 base, J lost 5 bases, and 17 bases lay in between. The CDR3 runs 15 residues. The CDR3 nucleotides are TGCAGTGCTAGAGCCCTCGTTGGGGAGGGGACTGAAGCTTTCTTT. Protein product: CSARALVGEGTEAFF.